A single sample gave rise to the 12 T cell receptor beta chains below, sequenced in a study of CD8 T cells in ankylosing spondylitis. TCRdb re-called the 5' RACE reads with MiXCR, one entry per CDR3 protein. Altogether around 770,000 distinct CDR3 sequences are present, about 12% being singletons, with the ten largest covering just over 0.5%. Antigens of these TCRs are unknown. Study-level points and caveats: In ankylosing spondylitis blood, a motif of seven to nine highly homologous TCR beta variants appeared characteristic.

Sequencing was done on a sample of blood, either unsorted or a sorted T cell fraction (not recorded which). The receptors here all came from a male donor with ankylosing spondylitis.

The chain has TRBV4-3 and TRBJ2-1; 14 nucleotides match TRBD2. Germline CDR1 reads LGHNA; CDR2 reads YSLEER. CDR3 length: 18 amino acids. The V and J ends lost 0 bases and 8 bases, in that order; junction bases with no gene match: 9. The CDR3 DNA reads TGCGCCAGCAGCCAAGACGCGACTAGCGGGGGGGCTCCCCATGAGCAGTTCTTC. This encodes CASSQDATSGGAPHEQFF.

The rearrangement uses TRBV6-1 and TRBJ2-7, with 10 bases fitting TRBD1. This CDR3 spans 14 amino acids. Per the germline V gene, CDR1 is MNHNS and CDR2 is SASEGT. The junction had 4 bases not matched to a gene; V was cut back by 6 bases and J by 2 bases. The CDR3, as DNA: TGTGCCAGCAGGGCCGGACAGGGGGCCTACGAGCAGTACTTC. Translation gives CASRAGQGAYEQYF.

This clonotype was picked up many times. This chain connects TRBV29-1 to TRBJ1-2; TRBD1 might be the D (5 bases). With 7 bases removed from V and 4 bases from J, the gap between germline ends came to 10 bases. This CDR3 has 11 residues. The germline V gene has CDR1 SQVTM and CDR2 ANQGSEA. The CDR3 protein is CSAGDSYGYTF. For the CDR3, the DNA is TGCAGCGCCGGCGACAGCTATGGCTACACCTTC.

This chain links TRBV20-1 with TRBJ1-1; 9 nucleotides agree with TRBD1. Trimming removed 4 bases from V and 11 bases from J; junction bases left unmatched: 14. The CDR3 consists of 14 residues. Germline CDR1 DFQATT, CDR2 SNEGSKA (reference sequence). Written as DNA, the CDR3 is TGCAGTGCTACCGGACAGGGGTGGAATCCGGAGGCTTTCTTT. It yields the protein CSATGQGWNPEAFF.

This clonotype occurred a few times. The rearrangement uses TRBV28 and TRBJ2-7; TRBD1 agrees at 7 bases. Trimming at V came to 6 bases and at J to 2 bases, leaving 4 bases not matched to a gene. CDR3 length equals 13 residues. Germline CDR1 and CDR2: MDHEN and SYDVKM. CDR3 in DNA: TGTGCCAGCAGACAGGGACAGACCTACGAGCAGTACTTC. Translation gives CASRQGQTYEQYF.

With respect to this clonotype: A much larger clone differs from this one at a single base, so this may be a read error. Since no conserved phenylalanine or tryptophan closes the CDR3, a read error is the likely cause. This chain links TRBV5-1 with TRBJ1-1; 9 nucleotides align to TRBD1. The length of the CDR3 is 16 residues. Per the germline V gene, CDR1 is SGHRS and CDR2 is YFSETQ. V lost 7 bases and J lost 4; bases outside the gene matches: 14. CDR3 amino acids: CASHNREGQGSTEAFL. CDR3 coding DNA: TGCGCCAGCCATAATAGAGAGGGACAGGGATCCACTGAAGCTTTCCTT.

This clonotype was detected only a few times. This chain links TRBV5-1 with TRBJ2-7; 7 bases match TRBD1. V lost 4 bases and J lost 6; bases outside the gene matches: 7. The CDR3 runs to 13 residues. Looked up from germline, CDR1 is SGHRS and CDR2 is YFSETQ. The CDR3 coding sequence is TGCGCCAGCAGCGGCACAGGGGACGGCGAGCAGTACTTC. Its translation: CASSGTGDGEQYF. The whole variable domain, filled in from reference TRBV5-1 and TRBJ2-7, reads KAGVTQTPRYLIKTRGQQVTLSCSPISGHRSVSWYQQTPGQGLQFLFEYFSETQRNKGNFPGRFSGRQFSNSRSEMNVSTLELGDSALYLCASSGTGDGEQYFGPGTRLTVT.

Concerning this clonotype itself: Here the CDR3 omits its conserved ending phenylalanine or tryptophan, so a read error is the likely source. The DNA is omitted, as the CDR3 cannot be located on it reliably, and the CDR3 follows TCRdb's listing. The chain carries TRBV30 and TRBJ2-1; the table's D call, TRBD1, was not checked against the DNA. CDR1 GTSNPN and CDR2 SVGIG come from the germline V gene (reference sequence). The CDR3 length is 11 residues, termini included. The CDR3: CAWSKPGQGGL.

The rearrangement uses TRBV4-1 and TRBJ2-2; D is uncertain. The CDR3 is 13 amino acids. Germline CDR1 is MGHRA and CDR2 is YSYEKL. Trimming took off 1 base at V and 5 bases at J, with 5 bases between the two ends. In DNA form, the CDR3 reads TGCGCCAGCAGCCAAGTCAGAACCGGGGAGCTGTTTTTT. Amino acid sequence: CASSQVRTGELFF.

This clonotype was detected a few times. V usage is TRBV5-1 and J usage is TRBJ2-1; no clear D. Trimming removed 2 bases at V and 9 bases at J, with 12 bases between. Per germline, CDR1 SGHRS and CDR2 YFSETQ. The CDR3 has 13 residues. The DNA for the CDR3 is TGCGCCAGCAGCTTCTCCAGGCAACGTGAGCAGTTCTTC. Residues: CASSFSRQREQFF. Supplemented by reference TRBV5-1 and TRBJ2-1, the full variable domain reads KAGVTQTPRYLIKTRGQQVTLSCSPISGHRSVSWYQQTPGQGLQFLFEYFSETQRNKGNFPGRFSGRQFSNSRSEMNVSTLELGDSALYLCASSFSRQREQFFGPGTRLTVL.

The gene calls are TRBV7-2 and TRBJ2-7; maybe TRBD1 (7 bases). Trimming took 4 bases from V and 4 from J, leaving 17 bases between them. Germline V gene sequence: CDR1 SGHTA, CDR2 FQGNSA. CDR3 size: 15 residues. Here the CDR3 reads CASSSGGGRAYEQYF. DNA of the CDR3: TGTGCCAGCAGCTCAGGAGGGGGCAGGGCTTACGAGCAGTACTTC.

This clonotype was seen a few times. This chain joins TRBV7-2 and TRBJ2-7; 7 bases fit TRBD1. The V and J ends lost 5 bases and 4 bases, in that order; junction bases with no gene match: 14. Germline V CDR1 and CDR2: SGHTA, FQGNSA. This CDR3 spans 16 amino acids. For the CDR3, the DNA is TGTGCCAGCAGCCTCTTGACAGGGAAGGTTGTTTACGAGCAGTACTTC. It translates to CASSLLTGKVVYEQYF.